The rows below give T cell receptor beta chains drawn from one sample of a study of cytomegalovirus exposure and HLA in healthy donors. Assay: immunoSEQ multiplex PCR; the TCRdb copy retains only in-frame clones and omits some. Of about 190,000 clones in the sample, approximately 80% were seen once. The sample taken for sequencing was PBMCs. These receptors all stem from a woman aged 25 to 39 in good health and CMV-seronegative. Each CDR3 is given with its conserved first and last residue. D genes are given only for firm matches. The size of a clone is reported for some rows only, either as once, few or many, or as a class for expanded clones.

clone_size: -; j_call: TRBJ1-5; d_call: -; v_call: TRBV21-1; cdr3_aa: CASSPSVEPQHF; cdr3_nt: TGTGCCAGCAGCCCCTCGGTGGAGCCCCAGCATTTT
clone_size: -; j_call: TRBJ2-7; d_call: -; v_call: TRBV7-2; cdr3_aa: CASGPGRAEQYF; cdr3_nt: TGTGCCAGCGGCCCCGGCAGGGCTGAGCAGTACTTC
clone_size: -; j_call: TRBJ2-2; d_call: -; v_call: TRBV11-2; cdr3_aa: CASSLGAAELFF; cdr3_nt: TGTGCCAGCAGCTTAGGAGCGGCGGAGCTGTTTTTT
clone_size: -; j_call: TRBJ2-1; d_call: TRBD2; v_call: TRBV7-2; cdr3_aa: CASSSVGGSYNEQFF; cdr3_nt: TGTGCCAGCAGCTCAGTGGGGGGGTCCTACAATGAGCAGTTCTTC
clone_size: -; j_call: TRBJ1-2; d_call: -; v_call: TRBV30; cdr3_aa: CAWSRLNTNYGYTF; cdr3_nt: TGTGCCTGGAGCCGACTGAACACTAACTATGGCTACACCTTC
clone_size: -; j_call: TRBJ2-5; d_call: -; v_call: TRBV30; cdr3_aa: CAWSVLVNPGTEFQTDQETQYF; cdr3_nt: TGTGCCTGGAGTGTTTTGGTCAACCCGGGAACCGAGTTCCAAACCGACCAAGAGACCCAGTACTTC
clone_size: -; j_call: TRBJ2-3; d_call: TRBD2; v_call: TRBV5-1; cdr3_aa: CASSTHGRAGDTQYF; cdr3_nt: TGCGCCAGCTCTACTCACGGGAGGGCCGGGGATACGCAGTATTTT
clone_size: -; j_call: TRBJ2-7; d_call: -; v_call: TRBV7-9; cdr3_aa: CASSPGNPYEQYF; cdr3_nt: TGTGCCAGCAGCCCCGGGAATCCCTACGAGCAGTACTTC
clone_size: -; j_call: TRBJ2-7; d_call: TRBD1; v_call: TRBV30; cdr3_aa: CASRGLSSYEQYF; cdr3_nt: TGTGCCTCGAGGGGGCTGAGCTCCTACGAGCAGTACTTC
clone_size: -; j_call: TRBJ1-1; d_call: -; v_call: TRBV19; cdr3_aa: CASSPVSAGTEAFF; cdr3_nt: TGTGCCAGTAGTCCAGTTTCAGCAGGGACTGAAGCTTTCTTT
clone_size: few; j_call: TRBJ2-7; d_call: TRBD1; v_call: TRBV19; cdr3_aa: CASSRDRNYEQYF; cdr3_nt: TGTGCCAGTAGTAGGGACAGAAACTACGAGCAGTACTTC
clone_size: few; j_call: TRBJ2-5; d_call: -; v_call: TRBV18; cdr3_aa: CASSPRGETQYF; cdr3_nt: TGTGCCAGCTCACCAAGGGGGGAGACCCAGTACTTC
clone_size: -; j_call: TRBJ2-7; d_call: TRBD2; v_call: TRBV15; cdr3_aa: CATSLGAGLAYEQYF; cdr3_nt: TGTGCCACCAGCCTCGGAGCGGGACTAGCTTACGAGCAGTACTTC
clone_size: few; j_call: TRBJ2-7; d_call: -; v_call: TRBV7-2; cdr3_aa: CASSQGTGEQYF; cdr3_nt: TGTGCCAGCAGCCAAGGCACAGGCGAGCAGTACTTC
clone_size: once; j_call: TRBJ1-2; d_call: -; v_call: TRBV29-1; cdr3_aa: CSVVTTVRGYTF; cdr3_nt: TGCAGCGTCGTGACCACGGTGCGGGGCTACACCTTC
clone_size: -; j_call: TRBJ2-1; d_call: TRBD2; v_call: TRBV4-1; cdr3_aa: CASSQLGAGGHIDEQFF; cdr3_nt: TGCGCCAGCAGCCAACTTGGAGCGGGGGGACATATCGATGAGCAGTTCTTC
clone_size: -; j_call: TRBJ2-1; d_call: TRBD2; v_call: TRBV5-4; cdr3_aa: CASSLPGFSSGGAHEQFF; cdr3_nt: TGTGCCAGCAGCTTGCCCGGGTTCTCTAGCGGGGGGGCCCATGAGCAGTTCTTC
clone_size: -; j_call: TRBJ2-5; d_call: -; v_call: TRBV5-4; cdr3_aa: CASSTGRASQETQYF; cdr3_nt: TGTGCCAGCAGCACCGGGCGGGCTTCACAAGAGACCCAGTACTTC
clone_size: -; j_call: TRBJ2-2; d_call: -; v_call: TRBV2; cdr3_aa: CASSEAGQGTGELFF; cdr3_nt: TGTGCCAGCAGTGAGGCGGGGCAAGGCACCGGGGAGCTGTTTTTT
clone_size: -; j_call: TRBJ1-6; d_call: -; v_call: TRBV30; cdr3_aa: CAWSRGGNSPLHF; cdr3_nt: TGTGCCTGGAGCAGGGGTGGGAATTCACCCCTCCACTTT
clone_size: -; j_call: TRBJ1-1; d_call: -; v_call: TRBV4-1; cdr3_aa: CASSQWGGAENTEAFF; cdr3_nt: TGCGCCAGCAGCCAATGGGGCGGGGCGGAGAACACTGAAGCTTTCTTT
clone_size: few; j_call: TRBJ2-7; d_call: -; v_call: TRBV13; cdr3_aa: CASSLGFQGSSYEQYF; cdr3_nt: TGTGCCAGCAGCTTAGGGTTTCAGGGAAGCTCCTACGAGCAGTACTTC
clone_size: -; j_call: TRBJ2-1; d_call: TRBD2; v_call: TRBV9; cdr3_aa: CASNFRPSGSYNEQFF; cdr3_nt: TGTGCCAGCAATTTCCGGCCTAGCGGGAGCTACAATGAGCAGTTCTTC
clone_size: few; j_call: TRBJ2-5; d_call: -; v_call: TRBV7-2; cdr3_aa: CASSYSGPQETQYF; cdr3_nt: TGTGCCAGCAGCTACAGCGGGCCCCAAGAGACCCAGTACTTC
clone_size: -; j_call: TRBJ2-3; d_call: -; v_call: TRBV15; cdr3_aa: CATAQGRDTQYF; cdr3_nt: TGTGCCACCGCCCAGGGCCGGGATACGCAGTATTTT
clone_size: -; j_call: TRBJ2-1; d_call: -; v_call: TRBV19; cdr3_aa: CASSMGQVEQFF; cdr3_nt: TGTGCCAGTAGTATGGGGCAGGTTGAGCAGTTCTTC
clone_size: -; j_call: TRBJ2-5; d_call: -; v_call: TRBV21-1; cdr3_aa: CASSKSTNSGGEETQYF; cdr3_nt: TGTGCCAGCAGCAAATCCACAAATAGCGGGGGGGAAGAGACCCAGTACTTC
clone_size: -; j_call: TRBJ2-3; d_call: -; v_call: TRBV5-4; cdr3_aa: CASSSRNYSTDTQYF; cdr3_nt: TGTGCCAGCAGCTCGCGGAATTATAGCACAGATACGCAGTATTTT
clone_size: -; j_call: TRBJ1-1; d_call: TRBD1; v_call: TRBV2; cdr3_aa: CASRDRGPENTEAFF; cdr3_nt: TGTGCCAGCAGGGACAGGGGGCCAGAGAACACTGAAGCTTTCTTT